This TCR beta chain was documented in a study of blood T cell repertoires in COVID-19. This CDR3 region has 19 residues. V lost 4 bases and J lost 2; bases outside the gene matches: 10. Germline V gene data show CDR1 as KGHDR and CDR2 as SFDVKD. Recruited during active infection, patients (from Seattle) were subsequently followed longitudinally. Libraries were prepared by immunoSEQ multiplex PCR; TCRdb keeps only in-frame clonotypes and omits some of them. Of a few hundred thousand clones listed, approximately 87% were seen once; the top ten hold roughly a tenth. The chain has TRBV24-1 and TRBJ2-3; 14 nucleotides match TRBD2. The specimen sequenced was peripheral blood. The receptor comes from a woman younger than 45 with COVID-19, enrolled during active disease. CDR3 coding DNA: TGTGCCACCAGTGACCGGGGGACTAGCGGGAGATTTAACACAGATACGCAGTATTTT. Translating it yields CATSDRGTSGRFNTDTQYF.